A selection of T cell receptor beta chains follows, all from one sample in a study of blood T cells in healthy people across ages. TCRdb reprocessed the 5' RACE reads via MiXCR and lists one record per CDR3 protein. Here the sample spans around 1.5 million distinct CDR3 sequences, about 35% being singletons. Sequencing used blood. These receptors all come from a woman aged 25 to 39 in good health. Each CDR3 is given with its conserved first and last residue. A D gene is named only where the DNA matches it firmly. Clone sizes are given selectively: once, few, many, or a class where the clone is expanded.

v_gene: TRBV12-5; abundance: .; d_gene: .; j_gene: TRBJ2-7; CDR3nt: TGTGCTAGTGGAGACACGAGGAGGGCCTCCTACGAGCAGTACTTC; CDR3aa: CASGDTRRASYEQYF
v_gene: TRBV29-1; abundance: .; d_gene: .; j_gene: TRBJ1-1; CDR3nt: TGCAGCGTCGACCGGGACCGGGACGGTTACACTGAAGCTTTCTTT; CDR3aa: CSVDRDRDGYTEAFF
v_gene: TRBV5-1; abundance: .; d_gene: .; j_gene: TRBJ2-2; CDR3nt: TGCGCCAGCAGCTTGAGCGGAGATAACACCGGGGAGCTGTTTTTT; CDR3aa: CASSLSGDNTGELFF
v_gene: TRBV10-3; abundance: few; d_gene: TRBD2; j_gene: TRBJ2-3; CDR3nt: TGTGCCATCGCCTTTGGACTAGCGGCTACAGATACGCAGTATTTT; CDR3aa: CAIAFGLAATDTQYF
v_gene: TRBV7-2; abundance: few; d_gene: TRBD2; j_gene: TRBJ2-5; CDR3nt: TGTGCCTGCAGCTACTCCGGGACTAGCCTCGAGACCCAGTACTTC; CDR3aa: CACSYSGTSLETQYF
v_gene: TRBV28; abundance: .; d_gene: .; j_gene: TRBJ2-5; CDR3nt: TGTGCCAGCAGTTTGTTTACCGGGACCCAGTACTTC; CDR3aa: CASSLFTGTQYF
v_gene: TRBV12-3/TRBV12-4; abundance: .; d_gene: TRBD1; j_gene: TRBJ2-1; CDR3nt: TGTGCCAGCAGTCATACCCCGGGACAGGGGTTGTTTGAGCAGTTCTTC; CDR3aa: CASSHTPGQGLFEQFF
v_gene: TRBV5-1; abundance: .; d_gene: .; j_gene: TRBJ1-5; CDR3nt: TGCGCCAGCAGCTTGGATTGGGGTAATAATCAGCCCCAGCATTTT; CDR3aa: CASSLDWGNNQPQHF
v_gene: TRBV2; abundance: .; d_gene: .; j_gene: TRBJ1-1; CDR3nt: TGTGCCAGCAGTGATTGGCAGGGAGAAGCTTTCTTT; CDR3aa: CASSDWQGEAFF
v_gene: TRBV20-1; abundance: few; d_gene: TRBD2; j_gene: TRBJ2-7; CDR3nt: TGCAGTGCTAGAGGTCTAGCGGGACGGCCGTCCTACGAGCAGTACTTC; CDR3aa: CSARGLAGRPSYEQYF
v_gene: TRBV3-1; abundance: .; d_gene: TRBD1; j_gene: TRBJ2-2; CDR3nt: TGTGCCAGCACAGGACAGGGGCCCTCCCAATACACCGGGGAGCTGTTTTTT; CDR3aa: CASTGQGPSQYTGELFF
v_gene: TRBV13; abundance: .; d_gene: TRBD1; j_gene: TRBJ2-7; CDR3nt: TGTGCCAGCAGCTATCAGGGACAGGGGGGAAACGAGCAGTACTTC; CDR3aa: CASSYQGQGGNEQYF
v_gene: TRBV2; abundance: .; d_gene: .; j_gene: TRBJ2-7; CDR3nt: TGTGCCAGCAGTCTCACCCACAGGAGCTCCTACGAGCAGTACTTC; CDR3aa: CASSLTHRSSYEQYF
v_gene: TRBV20-1; abundance: .; d_gene: .; j_gene: TRBJ2-1; CDR3nt: TGCAGTGCTAGAGATCCCCAGGGCGTCAATGAGCAGTTCTTC; CDR3aa: CSARDPQGVNEQFF
v_gene: TRBV7-2; abundance: many; d_gene: .; j_gene: TRBJ1-2; CDR3nt: TGTGCCAGCAGCTTAGAAAGGGTTGGCTATGGCTACACCTTC; CDR3aa: CASSLERVGYGYTF
v_gene: TRBV20-1; abundance: .; d_gene: .; j_gene: TRBJ2-5; CDR3nt: TGCAGTGCAACTAGGGCCAAGGAGCAGTACTTC; CDR3aa: CSATRAKEQYF
v_gene: TRBV18; abundance: .; d_gene: .; j_gene: TRBJ2-3; CDR3nt: TGTGCCAGCTCACCACGGACAGATGCGCAGTATTTT; CDR3aa: CASSPRTDAQYF
v_gene: TRBV20-1; abundance: many; d_gene: .; j_gene: TRBJ2-1; CDR3nt: TGCAGTGCTTTTCGACTTATATCCAGGGGATATGAGCAGTTCTTC; CDR3aa: CSAFRLISRGYEQFF
v_gene: TRBV29-1; abundance: few; d_gene: TRBD1; j_gene: TRBJ2-7; CDR3nt: TGCAGCGCTAGGTTGGGACAGGCCAACTACGAGCAGTACTTC; CDR3aa: CSARLGQANYEQYF
v_gene: TRBV5-1; abundance: .; d_gene: .; j_gene: TRBJ1-2; CDR3nt: TGCGCCAGCAGCTCGGGGCTTACCAACTATGGCTACACCTTC; CDR3aa: CASSSGLTNYGYTF
v_gene: TRBV6-1; abundance: once; d_gene: .; j_gene: TRBJ2-1; CDR3nt: TGTGCCAGCGGTGAAGGGGTAGGGATGGGCGAGCAGTTCTTC; CDR3aa: CASGEGVGMGEQFF
v_gene: TRBV5-1; abundance: .; d_gene: TRBD2; j_gene: TRBJ2-1; CDR3nt: TGCGCCAGCAGCTCCCCTTGGACTAGCGGTCTCAATGAGCAGTTCTTC; CDR3aa: CASSSPWTSGLNEQFF
v_gene: TRBV16; abundance: .; d_gene: .; j_gene: TRBJ1-1; CDR3nt: TGTGCCAGCAGCGGGCTGGAGGCCCTAAACACTGAAGCTTTCTTT; CDR3aa: CASSGLEALNTEAFF
v_gene: TRBV30; abundance: few; d_gene: TRBD2; j_gene: TRBJ2-7; CDR3nt: TGTGCCTGGACCTCCGGCGGGAGGATACACGAGCAGTACTTC; CDR3aa: CAWTSGGRIHEQYF
v_gene: TRBV7-2; abundance: .; d_gene: TRBD1; j_gene: TRBJ1-1; CDR3nt: TGTGCCAGCAGCTTAGTTTACGGGACAGTGAACACTGAAGCTTTCTTT; CDR3aa: CASSLVYGTVNTEAFF
v_gene: TRBV27; abundance: .; d_gene: .; j_gene: TRBJ2-6; CDR3nt: TGTGCCAGCTGCCTCCTGGGCCCCTTGGACGCTGGGGCCAACGTCCTGACTTTC; CDR3aa: CASCLLGPLDAGANVLTF
v_gene: TRBV25-1; abundance: .; d_gene: .; j_gene: TRBJ2-3; CDR3nt: TGTGCCAGCAGTGAATTAAGCCCAGTTTCCCCCGGGAGCACAGATACGCAGTATTTT; CDR3aa: CASSELSPVSPGSTDTQYF
v_gene: TRBV11-2; abundance: .; d_gene: TRBD2; j_gene: TRBJ2-1; CDR3nt: TGTGCCAGCAGCTTAGGGGCGGGAGGGCCCCATGAGCAGTTCTTC; CDR3aa: CASSLGAGGPHEQFF
v_gene: TRBV6-5; abundance: few; d_gene: TRBD2; j_gene: TRBJ2-7; CDR3nt: TGTGCCAGCAGTTACCCCGTTTACGTCTCACAGGAGACTAGCTGGGGCTCCTACGAGCAGTACTTC; CDR3aa: CASSYPVYVSQETSWGSYEQYF
v_gene: TRBV20-1; abundance: .; d_gene: .; j_gene: TRBJ1-2; CDR3nt: TGCAGTGCTGGAGACAGGTCTGCTAACTATGGCTACACCTTC; CDR3aa: CSAGDRSANYGYTF
v_gene: TRBV28; abundance: .; d_gene: .; j_gene: TRBJ1-2; CDR3nt: TGTGCCAGCAGGAAGGGACCGACTAACTATGGCTACACCTTC; CDR3aa: CASRKGPTNYGYTF
v_gene: TRBV14; abundance: .; d_gene: .; j_gene: TRBJ2-5; CDR3nt: TGTGCCAGCAGCCAGGGGGGTATTGAGCGGACTCGACGACGGTACTTC; CDR3aa: CASSQGGIERTRRRYF
v_gene: TRBV7-9; abundance: few; d_gene: .; j_gene: TRBJ1-1; CDR3nt: TGTGCCAGCAGCTTTGGTCCGGGGGAAGCTTTCTTT; CDR3aa: CASSFGPGEAFF
v_gene: TRBV11-2; abundance: once; d_gene: TRBD2; j_gene: TRBJ2-7; CDR3nt: TGTGCCAGCAGCATCTGGACTAGCTACGAGCAGTACTTC; CDR3aa: CASSIWTSYEQYF
v_gene: TRBV20-1; abundance: once; d_gene: .; j_gene: TRBJ2-6; CDR3nt: TGCAGTGCACTATATGCTGGGGCCAACGTCCCGACTTTC; CDR3aa: CSALYAGANVPTF
v_gene: TRBV7-3; abundance: many; d_gene: .; j_gene: TRBJ2-5; CDR3nt: TGTGCCAGCAGCTCTGCGGCGCAAGAGACCCAGTACTTC; CDR3aa: CASSSAAQETQYF
v_gene: TRBV2; abundance: .; d_gene: TRBD1; j_gene: TRBJ2-6; CDR3nt: TGTGCCAGCAGCATCACAGGGGACGGGGCCAACGTCCTGACTTTC; CDR3aa: CASSITGDGANVLTF
v_gene: TRBV5-8; abundance: .; d_gene: TRBD1; j_gene: TRBJ1-2; CDR3nt: TGTGCCAGCACCCGACCGGGACAGGGAAGTGGCTACACCTTC; CDR3aa: CASTRPGQGSGYTF
v_gene: TRBV20-1; abundance: .; d_gene: .; j_gene: TRBJ1-2; CDR3nt: TGCAGTGCTAGAGATCTCAACAGGGATGGCTACACCTTC; CDR3aa: CSARDLNRDGYTF
v_gene: TRBV27; abundance: .; d_gene: TRBD2; j_gene: TRBJ2-3; CDR3nt: TGTGCCAGCACCCAAGGGGCTAGCGGGACCCTAGATACGCAGTATTTT; CDR3aa: CASTQGASGTLDTQYF
v_gene: TRBV2; abundance: few; d_gene: TRBD1; j_gene: TRBJ2-7; CDR3nt: TGTGCCAGCAGTGTAGGACAGGGGGCATGGGAGCAGTACTTC; CDR3aa: CASSVGQGAWEQYF
v_gene: TRBV20-1; abundance: .; d_gene: TRBD1; j_gene: TRBJ2-7; CDR3nt: TGCAGTGCTATATTCGGGACAGGGGGTAACGAGCAGTACTTC; CDR3aa: CSAIFGTGGNEQYF